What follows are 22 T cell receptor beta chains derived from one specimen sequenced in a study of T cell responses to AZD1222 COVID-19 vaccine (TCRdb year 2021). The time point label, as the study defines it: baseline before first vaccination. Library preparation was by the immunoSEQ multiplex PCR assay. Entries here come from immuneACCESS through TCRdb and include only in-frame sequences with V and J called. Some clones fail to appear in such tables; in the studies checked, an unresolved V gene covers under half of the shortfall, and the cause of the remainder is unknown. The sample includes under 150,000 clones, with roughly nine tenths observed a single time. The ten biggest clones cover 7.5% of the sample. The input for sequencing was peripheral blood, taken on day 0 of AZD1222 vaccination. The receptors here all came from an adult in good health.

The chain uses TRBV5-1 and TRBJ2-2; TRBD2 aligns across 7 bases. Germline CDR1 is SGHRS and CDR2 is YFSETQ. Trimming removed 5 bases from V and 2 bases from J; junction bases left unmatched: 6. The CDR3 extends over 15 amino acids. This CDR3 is CASRPLAVNTGELFF. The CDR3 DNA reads TGCGCCAGCAGGCCCCTAGCGGTAAACACCGGGGAGCTGTTTTTT.

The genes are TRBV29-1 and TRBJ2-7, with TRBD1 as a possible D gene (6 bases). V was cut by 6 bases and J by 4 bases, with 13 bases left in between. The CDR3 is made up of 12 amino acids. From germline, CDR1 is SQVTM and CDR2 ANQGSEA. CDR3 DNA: TGCAGCGTAGTACCAACAGGGTACGAGCAGTACTTC. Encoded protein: CSVVPTGYEQYF.

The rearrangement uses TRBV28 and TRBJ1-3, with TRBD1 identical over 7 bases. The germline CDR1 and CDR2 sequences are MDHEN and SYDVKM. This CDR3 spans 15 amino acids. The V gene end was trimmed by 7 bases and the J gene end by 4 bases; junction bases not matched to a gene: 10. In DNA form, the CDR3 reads TGTGCCAGCATCCCAAGTACAGGGGTCGGAAACACCATATATTTT. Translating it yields CASIPSTGVGNTIYF.

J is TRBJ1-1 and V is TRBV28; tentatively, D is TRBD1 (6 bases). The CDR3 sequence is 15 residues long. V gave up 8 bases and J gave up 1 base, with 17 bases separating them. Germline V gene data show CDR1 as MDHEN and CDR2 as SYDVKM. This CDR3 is CASPPPGTQNTEAFF. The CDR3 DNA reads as TGTGCCAGCCCCCCGCCGGGGACACAGAACACTGAAGCTTTCTTT.

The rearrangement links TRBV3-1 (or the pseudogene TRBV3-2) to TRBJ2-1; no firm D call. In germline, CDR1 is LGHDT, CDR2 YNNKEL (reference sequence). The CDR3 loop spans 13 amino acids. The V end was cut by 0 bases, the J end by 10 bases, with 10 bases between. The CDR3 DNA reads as TGTGCCAGCAGCCAAGACCCGGAGAACGAGCAGTTCTTC. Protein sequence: CASSQDPENEQFF.

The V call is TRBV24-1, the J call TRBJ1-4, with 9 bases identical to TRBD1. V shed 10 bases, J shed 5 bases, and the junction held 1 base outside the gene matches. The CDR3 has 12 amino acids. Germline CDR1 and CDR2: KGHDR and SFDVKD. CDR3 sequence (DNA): TGTGCCACACAGGGGGCAAATGAAAAACTGTTTTTT. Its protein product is CATQGANEKLFF.

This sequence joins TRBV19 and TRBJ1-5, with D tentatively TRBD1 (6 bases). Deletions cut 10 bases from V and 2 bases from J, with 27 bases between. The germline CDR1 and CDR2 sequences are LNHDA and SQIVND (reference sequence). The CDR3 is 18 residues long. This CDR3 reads CATRSGQGITSGNQPQHF. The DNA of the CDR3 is TGTGCCACCCGAAGCGGCCAGGGGATTACATCGGGCAATCAGCCCCAGCATTTT.

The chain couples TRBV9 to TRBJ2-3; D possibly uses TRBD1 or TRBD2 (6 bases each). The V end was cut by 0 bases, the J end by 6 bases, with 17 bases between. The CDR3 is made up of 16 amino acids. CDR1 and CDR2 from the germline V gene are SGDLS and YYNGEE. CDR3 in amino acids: CASSVVGGPPQDTQYF. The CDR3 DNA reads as TGTGCCAGCAGCGTAGTTGGGGGGCCTCCACAGGATACGCAGTATTTT.

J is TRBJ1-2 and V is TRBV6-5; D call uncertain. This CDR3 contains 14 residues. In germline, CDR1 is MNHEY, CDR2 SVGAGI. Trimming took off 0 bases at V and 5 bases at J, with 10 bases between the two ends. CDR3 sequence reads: CASSYSILDYGYTF. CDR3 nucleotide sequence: TGTGCCAGCAGTTACTCAATCTTGGATTATGGCTACACCTTC.

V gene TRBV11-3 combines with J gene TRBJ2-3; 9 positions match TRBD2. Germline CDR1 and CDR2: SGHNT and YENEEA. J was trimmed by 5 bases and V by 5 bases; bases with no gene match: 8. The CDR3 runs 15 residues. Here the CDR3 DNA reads TGTGCCAGCAGCCCCAGACTAGCGGCGATAGATACGCAGTATTTT. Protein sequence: CASSPRLAAIDTQYF.

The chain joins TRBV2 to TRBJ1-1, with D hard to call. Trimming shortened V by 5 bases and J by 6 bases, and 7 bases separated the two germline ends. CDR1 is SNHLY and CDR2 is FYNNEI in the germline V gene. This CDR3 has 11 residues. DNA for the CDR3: TGTGCCAGCAGTCCGGCCCCTGAAGCTTTCTTT. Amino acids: CASSPAPEAFF.

CDR3 in DNA: TGTGCCAGCAGCTTGGGTGGGGAAGCCCTTGGTTACACCTTC. Its translation is CASSLGGEALGYTF. The chain combines TRBV7-3 with TRBJ1-2, with D unresolved. Trimming took off 3 bases at V and 11 bases at J, with 19 bases between the two ends. The germline CDR1 and CDR2 sequences are SGHTA and FQGTGA. CDR3 size: 14 residues.

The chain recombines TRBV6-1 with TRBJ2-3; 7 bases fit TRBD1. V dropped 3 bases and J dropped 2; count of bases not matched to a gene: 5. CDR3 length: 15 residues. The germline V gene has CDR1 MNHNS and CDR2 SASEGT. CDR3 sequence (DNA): TGTGCCAGCAGTGAGGTGACAGGGACCACAGATACGCAGTATTTT. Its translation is CASSEVTGTTDTQYF.

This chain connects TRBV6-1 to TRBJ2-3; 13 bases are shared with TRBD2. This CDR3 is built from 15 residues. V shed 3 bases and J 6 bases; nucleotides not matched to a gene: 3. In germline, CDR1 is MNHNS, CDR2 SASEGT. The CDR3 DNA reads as TGTGCCAGCAGTGAGGCACTAGCGGGAGGGGATACGCAGTATTTT. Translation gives CASSEALAGGDTQYF.

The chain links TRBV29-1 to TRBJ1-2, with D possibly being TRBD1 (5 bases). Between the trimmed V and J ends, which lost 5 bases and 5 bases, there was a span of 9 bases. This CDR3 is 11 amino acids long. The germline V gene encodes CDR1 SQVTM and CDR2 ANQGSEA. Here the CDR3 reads CSVLTDYGYTF. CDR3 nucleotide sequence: TGCAGCGTTTTGACAGATTATGGCTACACCTTC. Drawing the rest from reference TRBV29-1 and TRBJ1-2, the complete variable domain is SAVISQKPSRDICQRGTSLTIQCQVDSQVTMMFWYRQQPGQSLTLIATANQGSEATYESGFVIDKFPISRPNLTFSTLTVSNMSPEDSSIYLCSVLTDYGYTFGSGTRLTVV.

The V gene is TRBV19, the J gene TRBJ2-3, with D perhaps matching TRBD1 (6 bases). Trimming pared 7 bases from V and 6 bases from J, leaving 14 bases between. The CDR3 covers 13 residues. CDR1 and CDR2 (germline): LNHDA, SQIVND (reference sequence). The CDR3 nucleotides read TGTGCCAGTATGGGGGCAGGGCAGGATACGCAGTATTTT. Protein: CASMGAGQDTQYF.

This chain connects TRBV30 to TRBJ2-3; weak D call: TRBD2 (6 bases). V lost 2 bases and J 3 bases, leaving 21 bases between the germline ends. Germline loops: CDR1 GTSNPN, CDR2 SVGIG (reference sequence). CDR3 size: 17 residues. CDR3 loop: CAWSSLGGGIRTDTQYF. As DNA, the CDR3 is TGTGCCTGGAGTAGTCTGGGGGGTGGGATAAGAACAGATACGCAGTATTTT.

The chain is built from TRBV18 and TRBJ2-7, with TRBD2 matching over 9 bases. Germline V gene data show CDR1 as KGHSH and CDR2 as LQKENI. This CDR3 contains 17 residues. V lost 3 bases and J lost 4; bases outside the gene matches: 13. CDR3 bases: TGTGCCAGCTCACCGACCACCCGGGTTCTAGCGGGGTACGAGCAGTACTTC. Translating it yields CASSPTTRVLAGYEQYF.

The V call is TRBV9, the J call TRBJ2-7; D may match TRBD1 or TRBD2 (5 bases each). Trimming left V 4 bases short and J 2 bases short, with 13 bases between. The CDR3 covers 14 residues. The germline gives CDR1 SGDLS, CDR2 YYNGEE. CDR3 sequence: CASSPGTGPYEQYF. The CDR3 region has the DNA TGTGCCAGCAGCCCCGGGACGGGGCCCTACGAGCAGTACTTC.

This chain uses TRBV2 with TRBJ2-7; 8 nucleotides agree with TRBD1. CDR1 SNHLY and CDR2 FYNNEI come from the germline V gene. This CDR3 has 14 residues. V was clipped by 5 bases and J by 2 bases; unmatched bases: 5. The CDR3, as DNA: TGTGCCAGCAGTCCGGACAGGGTCCCCTACGAGCAGTACTTC. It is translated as CASSPDRVPYEQYF.

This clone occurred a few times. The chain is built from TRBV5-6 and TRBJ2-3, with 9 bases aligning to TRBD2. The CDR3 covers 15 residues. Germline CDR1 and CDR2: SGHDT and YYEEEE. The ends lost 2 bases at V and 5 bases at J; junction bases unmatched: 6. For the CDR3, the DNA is TGTGCCAGCAGCTTTTTAGCGGGAGTCGGAGATACGCAGTATTTT. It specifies CASSFLAGVGDTQYF.

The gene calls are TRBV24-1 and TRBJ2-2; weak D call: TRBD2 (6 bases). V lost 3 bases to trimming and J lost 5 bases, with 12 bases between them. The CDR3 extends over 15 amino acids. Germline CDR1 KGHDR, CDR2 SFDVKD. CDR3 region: CATSDREIPTGELFF. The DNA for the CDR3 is TGTGCCACCAGTGATCGGGAGATACCTACCGGGGAGCTGTTTTTT.